These 28 T cell receptor beta chains came from one sample sequenced in a study of OX40 agonist ivuxolimab in advanced cancers. Sequencing used immunoSEQ multiplex PCR; TCRdb keeps in-frame clones, though not all of them. The sample contains roughly 80,000 clones, more than 85% of which appear only once. Sequences were derived from CD4+ or CD8+ T cells sorted from blood, sampled in a trial of the OX40 agonist ivuxolimab. These receptors were taken from an adult with an advanced solid tumor such as melanoma, head and neck, liver or kidney cancer.

The chain links TRBV14 to TRBJ2-1; D gene unclear. The V gene lost 0 bases and the J gene lost 4 bases, with 7 bases spanning the gap. The germline V gene has CDR1 SGHDN and CDR2 FVKESK. The CDR3 sequence is 14 residues long. CDR3 residues: CASSQEGSYNEQFF. CDR3 bases: TGTGCCAGCAGCCAAGAAGGCAGTTACAATGAGCAGTTCTTC.

The chain recombines TRBV28 with TRBJ1-2; 7 bases are a match to TRBD1. The CDR3 spans 11 residues. Trimming at V came to 11 bases and at J to 2 bases, leaving 2 bases not matched to a gene. The germline V gene encodes CDR1 MDHEN and CDR2 SYDVKM. The chain's CDR3 is CAGGQNYGYTF. DNA of the CDR3: TGTGCCGGGGGACAGAACTATGGCTACACCTTC.

The chain has TRBV11-3 and TRBJ2-5, with a possible D match to TRBD1 (5 bases). The germline V gene encodes CDR1 SGHNT and CDR2 YENEEA. Between the trimmed V and J ends, which lost 5 bases and 9 bases, there was a span of 13 bases. The CDR3 contains 12 residues. The CDR3 region has the DNA TGTGCCAGCAGCCCTCTTGCACAGGCCCAGTACTTC. Translating it yields CASSPLAQAQYF.

This clone was recorded only once. The chain is built from TRBV11-3 and TRBJ2-2; D may correspond to TRBD1 or TRBD2 (5 bases each). The V end was cut by 4 bases, the J end by 4 bases, with 13 bases between. The CDR3 is made up of 15 amino acids. Germline V gene sequence: CDR1 SGHNT, CDR2 YENEEA. Here the CDR3 reads CASSSVRGPTGELFF. The DNA of the CDR3 is TGTGCCAGCAGCTCCGTCCGGGGACCCACCGGGGAGCTGTTTTTT.

This clone was seen just once. The junction departs from germline at one end; a sequencing error may be responsible. The chain carries TRBV13 and TRBJ2-7, with 9 bases lining up with TRBD2. The germline gives CDR1 PRHDT, CDR2 FYEKMQ (reference sequence). This CDR3 is built from 14 residues. CDR3 amino acids: CASSLRREGGERYF. In DNA form, the CDR3 reads TGTGCCAGCAGCTTACGGCGGGAGGGTGGAGAGCGGTACTTC.

The chain links TRBV4-1 to TRBJ2-3; D tentatively fits TRBD1 or TRBD2 (5 bases each). This CDR3 spans 16 amino acids. Trimming left V 4 bases short and J 2 bases short, with 16 bases between. The germline gives CDR1 MGHRA, CDR2 YSYEKL. The CDR3 DNA is TGCGCCAGCAGCCTCGGGAAGGGGATGGCCACAGATACGCAGTATTTT. It specifies CASSLGKGMATDTQYF.

The rearrangement uses TRBV6-1 and TRBJ1-3; D remains ambiguous. Germline V gene lookup returns CDR1 MNHNS and CDR2 SASEGT. This CDR3 contains 13 residues. V lost 0 bases to trimming and J lost 6 bases, with 6 bases between them. The CDR3: CASSEASLNTIYF. The CDR3 DNA follows: TGTGCCAGCAGTGAAGCTAGCCTAAACACCATATATTTT.

This CDR3 reads CATLRNRVDEQFF. The CDR3 DNA reads as TGTGCCACCCTACGTAACAGGGTTGATGAGCAGTTCTTC. The chain joins TRBV18 to TRBJ2-1; perhaps TRBD1 as D (6 bases). The CDR3 runs to 13 residues. The V gene lost 10 bases and the J gene lost 8 bases, with 18 bases spanning the gap. Looked up from germline, CDR1 is KGHSH and CDR2 is LQKENI.

The V gene is TRBV15, the J gene TRBJ1-2; no definite D call. There are 13 residues in the CDR3. Trimming shortened V by 1 base and J by 2 bases, and 5 bases separated the two germline ends. Per the germline V gene, CDR1 is LNHNV and CDR2 is YYDKDF (reference sequence). CDR3 loop: CATSRGENYGYTF. The CDR3, as DNA: TGTGCCACCAGCAGAGGCGAAAACTATGGCTACACCTTC. Combining the CDR3 with reference TRBV15 and TRBJ1-2 gives the whole variable domain DAMVIQNPRYQVTQFGKPVTLSCSQTLNHNVMYWYQQKSSQAPKLLFHYYDKDFNNEADTPDNFQSRRPNTSFCFLDIRSPGLGDTAMYLCATSRGENYGYTFGSGTRLTVV.

This chain joins TRBV7-9 and TRBJ2-2, with unresolved D. V lost 3 bases and J 1 base, leaving 6 bases between the germline ends. CDR3 length equals 14 residues. CDR1 SEHNR and CDR2 FQNEAQ come from the germline V gene (reference sequence). DNA of the CDR3: TGTGCCAGCAGCTTTAGAGAGAACACCGGGGAGCTGTTTTTT. Its translation is CASSFRENTGELFF.

This rearrangement joins TRBV6-5 to TRBJ1-2; no reliable D call. The V end lost 5 bases, the J end lost 4 bases, and 11 bases lay between the germline ends. CDR3 length: 13 amino acids. Germline CDR1 is MNHEY and CDR2 is SVGAGI. The CDR3 spells CASSGLPAYGYTF. The CDR3 bases are TGTGCCAGCAGTGGACTCCCTGCCTATGGCTACACCTTC.

The chain links TRBV27 to TRBJ2-7, with D uncertain. Germline values: CDR1 MNHEY, CDR2 SMNVEV (reference sequence). Trimming shortened V by 3 bases and J by 6 bases, and 15 bases separated the two germline ends. The CDR3 loop spans 14 amino acids. CDR3: CASSLGGPTSEQYF. CDR3 DNA: TGTGCCAGCAGTTTGGGCGGACCCACGAGCGAGCAGTACTTC.

CDR3 protein: CARSYRAGNQPQHF. CDR3 in DNA: TGTGCCAGAAGCTACAGGGCTGGCAATCAGCCCCAGCATTTT. The chain employs TRBV5-3 and TRBJ1-5; D perhaps matches TRBD1 (6 bases). TRBV5-3 is given ORF status, its function remaining uncertain. The length of the CDR3 is 14 residues. The V end lost 3 bases, the J end lost 2 bases, and 9 bases lay between the germline ends.

The gene calls are TRBV11-3 and TRBJ2-1; no reliable D call. The germline CDR1 and CDR2 sequences are SGHNT and YENEEA. Trimming cost V 1 base and J 0 bases, with 13 bases left between them. The CDR3 length is 17 residues. CDR3 sequence: CASSLVVGATSYNEQFF. Here the CDR3 DNA reads TGTGCCAGCAGCTTAGTTGTAGGAGCGACCTCCTACAATGAGCAGTTCTTC. Drawing the rest from reference TRBV11-3 and TRBJ2-1, the complete variable domain is EAGVVQSPRYKIIEKKQPVAFWCNPISGHNTLYWYLQNLGQGPELLIRYENEEAVDDSQLPKDRFSAERLKGVDSTLKIQPAELGDSAVYLCASSLVVGATSYNEQFFGPGTRLTVL.

This chain uses TRBV6-6 with TRBJ2-2; 8 nucleotides align to TRBD1. J lost 7 bases, V lost 8 bases, and 9 bases had no gene match. The CDR3 runs 14 residues. Per the germline V gene, CDR1 is MNHNY and CDR2 is SVGAGI (reference sequence). For the CDR3, the DNA is TGTGCCAGCTACCCCCAGGGGGCAGGCGGGGAGCTGTTTTTT. Translation: CASYPQGAGGELFF.

The DNA of the CDR3 is TGTGCCAGCAGCTTACGGGCGGGAGTAGGGGACAATGAGCAGTTCTTC. Amino acids: CASSLRAGVGDNEQFF. The V and J genes are TRBV7-2 and TRBJ2-1, with 7 bases identical to TRBD2. Germline V gene data show CDR1 as SGHTA and CDR2 as FQGNSA. The length of the CDR3 is 16 residues. J was trimmed by 5 bases and V by 2 bases; bases with no gene match: 9.

The CDR3 loop reads CASSRGGAFNSPLHF. The CDR3 nucleotides are TGTGCCAGCAGCCGCGGAGGGGCGTTTAATTCACCCCTCCACTTT. The J gene is TRBJ1-6, the V gene TRBV5-4; D may be TRBD1 (5 bases). The CDR3 is made up of 15 amino acids. Germline-derived CDR1 and CDR2 are SGHNT and YYREEE (reference sequence). Trimming took off 4 bases at V and 6 bases at J, with 14 bases between the two ends.

This chain joins TRBV4-2 and TRBJ1-1, with D possibly matching TRBD1 (5 bases). CDR3 length equals 15 residues. Germline loops: CDR1 LGHNA, CDR2 YNFKEQ. Trimming took 1 base from V and 3 from J, leaving 12 bases between them. The CDR3 nucleotides read TGTGCCAGCAGCCAAGGGCGGGGGGGTGACACTGAAGCTTTCTTT. Protein sequence: CASSQGRGGDTEAFF.

This chain joins TRBV11-3 and TRBJ2-2; a weak D match, TRBD1 (6 bases). V lost 0 bases and J 3 bases, leaving 8 bases between the germline ends. Per the germline V gene, CDR1 is SGHNT and CDR2 is YENEEA. The CDR3 is made up of 15 amino acids. DNA for the CDR3: TGTGCCAGCAGCTTAGAAGGGGGTTACACCGGGGAGCTGTTTTTT. It translates to CASSLEGGYTGELFF.

V gene TRBV6-5 combines with J gene TRBJ2-3, with D perhaps matching TRBD1 or TRBD2 (5 bases each). The germline V gene encodes CDR1 MNHEY and CDR2 SVGAGI. The CDR3 extends over 16 amino acids. The ends were cut back, 0 bases at V and 2 bases at J, with 12 bases in the middle. CDR3 residues: CASSYSHGAYTDTQYF. DNA of the CDR3: TGTGCCAGCAGTTACTCGCACGGGGCCTACACAGATACGCAGTATTTT.

V and J are TRBV6-6 and TRBJ1-1; D not certain. There are 12 residues in the CDR3. Trimming removed 6 bases at V and 8 bases at J, with 13 bases between. From germline, CDR1 is MNHNY and CDR2 SVGAGI (reference sequence). The CDR3 region is CASRPHSGEAFF. The CDR3 DNA sequence: TGTGCCAGCAGACCACACAGTGGCGAAGCTTTCTTT.

The chain carries TRBV27 and TRBJ1-1; D possibly corresponds to TRBD1 (5 bases). Trimming stripped 3 bases from V and 7 bases from J, with 12 bases between. The CDR3 has 13 residues. Germline V gene lookup returns CDR1 MNHEY and CDR2 SMNVEV (reference sequence). The CDR3 region has the DNA TGTGCCAGCAGTTTCAATAGGCAGGGTGAAGCTTTCTTT. Encoded protein: CASSFNRQGEAFF.

The V gene is TRBV2, the J gene TRBJ2-3; TRBD2 aligns across 7 bases. Germline trimming cut 10 bases from V and 2 bases from J; bases unmatched to any gene: 9. Germline CDR1 SNHLY, CDR2 FYNNEI. This CDR3 is built from 14 residues. The CDR3 region is CATQPSGNTDTQYF. For the CDR3, the DNA is TGTGCCACCCAACCTAGCGGCAACACAGATACGCAGTATTTT.

In DNA form, the CDR3 reads TGTGCCAGCAGCTCTAACAGTGGACAGGGGGGGGCCCAGTACTTC. It translates to CASSSNSGQGGAQYF. The rearrangement links TRBV7-8 to TRBJ2-5, with 10 bases lining up with TRBD1. This CDR3 comprises 15 residues. With 4 bases clipped from V and 9 bases from J, the junction kept 11 bases outside the gene matches. The germline gives CDR1 SGHVS, CDR2 FQNEAQ.

This chain connects TRBV7-9 to TRBJ1-4; a possible D gene is TRBD1 (6 bases). The germline V gene encodes CDR1 SEHNR and CDR2 FQNEAQ (reference sequence). The CDR3 covers 14 residues. Trimming stripped 3 bases from V and 7 bases from J, with 12 bases between. The CDR3 nucleotides read TGTGCCAGCAGCTTCTCGGGGGCTGGTGAAAAACTGTTTTTT. It translates to CASSFSGAGEKLFF.

About this clone: At the DNA level, this CDR3 is encoded by other sequences in the same sample as well. This chain links TRBV7-9 with TRBJ2-7; D remains ambiguous. This CDR3 contains 14 residues. Trimming took off 1 base at V and 5 bases at J, with 12 bases between the two ends. The germline gives CDR1 SEHNR, CDR2 FQNEAQ (reference sequence). This chain's CDR3 is CASSLVSVRNEQYF. CDR3 sequence (DNA): TGTGCCAGCAGCTTAGTATCTGTCAGGAACGAGCAGTACTTC.

V usage is TRBV14 and J usage is TRBJ1-4; D uncertain. CDR3 length equals 13 residues. V shed 1 base and J shed 6 bases, with 6 bases lying between them. Germline V lookup: CDR1 SGHDN, CDR2 FVKESK. In nucleotides, the CDR3 is TGTGCCAGCAGCCAAGGGAGAGATGAAAAACTGTTTTTT. This gives the protein CASSQGRDEKLFF.

This chain joins TRBV6-6 and TRBJ2-1; TRBD1 agrees at 10 bases. The length of the CDR3 is 15 residues. With V trimmed by 2 bases and J by 7 bases, 5 bases remained unmatched. Germline CDR1 and CDR2: MNHNY and SVGAGI (reference sequence). CDR3 loop: CASSYIGQGGNEQFF. CDR3 nucleotide sequence: TGTGCCAGCAGTTACATCGGACAGGGGGGAAATGAGCAGTTCTTC.